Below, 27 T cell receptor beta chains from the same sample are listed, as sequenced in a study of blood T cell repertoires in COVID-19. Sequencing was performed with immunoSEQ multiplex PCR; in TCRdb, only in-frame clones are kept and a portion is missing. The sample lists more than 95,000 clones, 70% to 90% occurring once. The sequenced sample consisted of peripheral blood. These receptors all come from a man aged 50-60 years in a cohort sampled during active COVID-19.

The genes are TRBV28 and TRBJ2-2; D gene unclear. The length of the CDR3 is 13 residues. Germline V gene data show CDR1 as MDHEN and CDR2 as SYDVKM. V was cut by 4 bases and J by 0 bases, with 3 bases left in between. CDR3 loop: CASSSPNTGELFF. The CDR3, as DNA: TGTGCCAGCAGTTCTCCGAACACCGGGGAGCTGTTTTTT.

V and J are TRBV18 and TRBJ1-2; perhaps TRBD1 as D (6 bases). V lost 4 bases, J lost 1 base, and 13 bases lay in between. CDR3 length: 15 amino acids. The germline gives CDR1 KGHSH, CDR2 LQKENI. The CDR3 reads CASSQPGAVNYGYTF. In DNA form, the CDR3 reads TGTGCCAGCTCACAACCGGGGGCAGTTAACTATGGCTACACCTTC.

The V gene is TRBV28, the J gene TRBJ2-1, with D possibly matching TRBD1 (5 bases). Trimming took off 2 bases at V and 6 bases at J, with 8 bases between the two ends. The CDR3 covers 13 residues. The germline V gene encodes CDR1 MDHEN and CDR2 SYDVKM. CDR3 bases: TGTGCCAGCAGTTTACCAGGGTCCAATGAGCAGTTCTTC. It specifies CASSLPGSNEQFF.

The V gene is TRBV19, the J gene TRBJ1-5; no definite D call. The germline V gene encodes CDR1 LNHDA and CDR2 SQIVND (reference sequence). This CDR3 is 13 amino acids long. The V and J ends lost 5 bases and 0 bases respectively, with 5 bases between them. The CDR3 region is CASSADSNQPQHF. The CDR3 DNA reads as TGTGCCAGTAGTGCAGATAGCAATCAGCCCCAGCATTTT.

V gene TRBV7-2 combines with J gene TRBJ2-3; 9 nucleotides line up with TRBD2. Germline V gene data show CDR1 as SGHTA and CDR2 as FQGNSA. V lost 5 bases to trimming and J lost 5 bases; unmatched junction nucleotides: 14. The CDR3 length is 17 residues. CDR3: CASSRPLAGAQEDTQYF. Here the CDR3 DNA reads TGTGCCAGCAGCCGTCCATTAGCGGGGGCGCAGGAAGATACGCAGTATTTT.

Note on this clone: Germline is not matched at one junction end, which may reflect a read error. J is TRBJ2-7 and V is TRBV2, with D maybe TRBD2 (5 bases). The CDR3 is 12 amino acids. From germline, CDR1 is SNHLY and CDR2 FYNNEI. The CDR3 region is CASSEAPGFGNF. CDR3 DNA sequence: TGTGCCAGCAGTGAAGCTCCGGGGTTCGGGAACTTC. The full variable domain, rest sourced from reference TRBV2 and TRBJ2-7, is EPEVTQTPSHQVTQMGQEVILRCVPISNHLYFYWYRQILGQKVEFLVSFYNNEISEKSEIFDDQFSVERPDGSNFTLKIRSTKLEDSAMYFCASSEAPGFGNFGPGTRLTVT.

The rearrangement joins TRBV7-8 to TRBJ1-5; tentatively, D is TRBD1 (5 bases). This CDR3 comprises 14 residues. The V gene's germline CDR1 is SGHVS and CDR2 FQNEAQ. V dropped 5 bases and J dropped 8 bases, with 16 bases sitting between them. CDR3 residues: CASSDRGDWKPQHF. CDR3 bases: TGTGCCAGCAGCGATAGGGGCGACTGGAAGCCCCAGCATTTT. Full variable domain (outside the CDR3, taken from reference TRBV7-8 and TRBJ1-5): GAGVSQSPRYKVAKRGQDVALRCDPISGHVSLFWYQQALGQGPEFLTYFQNEAQLDKSGLPSDRFFAERPEGSVSTLKIQRTQQEDSAVYLCASSDRGDWKPQHFGDGTRLSIL.

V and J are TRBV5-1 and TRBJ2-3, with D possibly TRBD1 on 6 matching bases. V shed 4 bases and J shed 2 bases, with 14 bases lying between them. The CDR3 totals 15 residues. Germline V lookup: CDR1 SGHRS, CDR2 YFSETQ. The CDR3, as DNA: TGCGCCAGCAGCCTCTCCGGGACAACCACAGATACGCAGTATTTT. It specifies CASSLSGTTTDTQYF.

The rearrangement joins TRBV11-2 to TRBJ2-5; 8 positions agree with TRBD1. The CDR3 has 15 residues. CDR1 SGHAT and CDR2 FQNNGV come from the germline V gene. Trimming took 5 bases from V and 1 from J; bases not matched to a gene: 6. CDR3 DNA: TGTGCCAGCAGCCTGGGACAGGCACTCCAAGAGACCCAGTACTTC. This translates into CASSLGQALQETQYF.

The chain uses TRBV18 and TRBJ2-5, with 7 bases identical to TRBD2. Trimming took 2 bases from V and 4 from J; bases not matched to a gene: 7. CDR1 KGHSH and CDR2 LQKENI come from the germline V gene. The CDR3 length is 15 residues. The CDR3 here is CASSPAAGVPETQYF. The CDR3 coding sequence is TGTGCCAGCTCACCAGCGGCGGGGGTCCCAGAGACCCAGTACTTC. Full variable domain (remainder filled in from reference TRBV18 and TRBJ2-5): NAGVMQNPRHLVRRRGQEARLRCSPMKGHSHVYWYRQLPEEGLKFMVYLQKENIIDESGMPKERFSAEFPKEGPSILRIQQVVRGDSAAYFCASSPAAGVPETQYFGPGTRLLVL.

The CDR3 protein is CASSLEGRVNEQFF. CDR3 coding DNA: TGTGCCAGCAGCTTAGAGGGGAGGGTCAATGAGCAGTTCTTC. The chain links TRBV11-2 to TRBJ2-1; 7 nucleotides match TRBD2. The CDR3 loop spans 14 amino acids. Germline CDR1 reads SGHAT; CDR2 reads FQNNGV. With 0 bases clipped from V and 6 bases from J, the junction kept 2 bases outside the gene matches.

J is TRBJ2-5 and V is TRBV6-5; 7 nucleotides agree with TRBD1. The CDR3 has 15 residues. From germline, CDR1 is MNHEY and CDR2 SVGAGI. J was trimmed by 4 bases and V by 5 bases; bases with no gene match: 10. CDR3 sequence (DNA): TGTGCCAGCAGTAATAGAGGGGGCAGAGGAGAGACCCAGTACTTC. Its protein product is CASSNRGGRGETQYF.

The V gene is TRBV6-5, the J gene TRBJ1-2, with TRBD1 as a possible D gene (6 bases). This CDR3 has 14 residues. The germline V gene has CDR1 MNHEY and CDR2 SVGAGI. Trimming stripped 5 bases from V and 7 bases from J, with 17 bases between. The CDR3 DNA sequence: TGTGCCAGCAGTCCCTACCGGGACAACGGTGGCTACACCTTC. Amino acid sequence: CASSPYRDNGGYTF.

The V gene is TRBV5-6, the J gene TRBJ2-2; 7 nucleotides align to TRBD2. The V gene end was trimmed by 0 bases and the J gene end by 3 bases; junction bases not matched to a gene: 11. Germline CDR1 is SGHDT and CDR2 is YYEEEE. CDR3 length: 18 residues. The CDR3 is CASSLGLWGGRDTGELFF. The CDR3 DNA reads TGTGCCAGCAGCTTGGGGTTGTGGGGGGGACGTGACACCGGGGAGCTGTTTTTT.

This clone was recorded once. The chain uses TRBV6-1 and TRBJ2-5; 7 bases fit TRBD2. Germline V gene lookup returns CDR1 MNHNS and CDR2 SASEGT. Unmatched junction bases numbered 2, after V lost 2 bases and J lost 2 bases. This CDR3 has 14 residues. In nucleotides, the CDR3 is TGTGCCAGCAGTGAAAACGGGGGGCAAGAGACCCAGTACTTC. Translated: CASSENGGQETQYF.

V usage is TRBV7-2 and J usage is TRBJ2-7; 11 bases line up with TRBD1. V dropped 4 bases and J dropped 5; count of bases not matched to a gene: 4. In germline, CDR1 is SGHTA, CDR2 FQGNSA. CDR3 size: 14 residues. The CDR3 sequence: CASSSPGQGDEQYV. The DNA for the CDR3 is TGTGCCAGCAGCTCACCGGGACAGGGGGACGAGCAGTACGTC.

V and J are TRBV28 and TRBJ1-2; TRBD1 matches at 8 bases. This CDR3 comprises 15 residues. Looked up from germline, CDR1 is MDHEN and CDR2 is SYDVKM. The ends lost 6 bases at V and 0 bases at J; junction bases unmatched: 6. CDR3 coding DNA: TGTGCCAGCAGAACCACAGGGGGGGCTAACTATGGCTACACCTTC. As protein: CASRTTGGANYGYTF.

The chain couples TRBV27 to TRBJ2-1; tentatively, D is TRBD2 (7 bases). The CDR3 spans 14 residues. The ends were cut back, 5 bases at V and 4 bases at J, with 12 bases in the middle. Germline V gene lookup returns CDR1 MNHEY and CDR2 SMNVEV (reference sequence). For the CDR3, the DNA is TGTGCCAGCAGTCTCCGGGGGGCTTACAATGAGCAGTTCTTC. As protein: CASSLRGAYNEQFF.

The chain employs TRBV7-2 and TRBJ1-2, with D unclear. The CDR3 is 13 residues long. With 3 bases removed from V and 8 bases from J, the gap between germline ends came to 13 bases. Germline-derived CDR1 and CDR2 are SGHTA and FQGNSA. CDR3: CASSLALPTGYTF. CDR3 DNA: TGTGCCAGCAGCTTGGCCCTCCCAACGGGCTACACCTTC.

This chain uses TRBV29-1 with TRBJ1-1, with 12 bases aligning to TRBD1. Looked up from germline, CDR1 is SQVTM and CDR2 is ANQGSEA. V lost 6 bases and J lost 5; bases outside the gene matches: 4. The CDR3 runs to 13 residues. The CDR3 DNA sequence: TGCAGCGTGGGACAGGGGGCTATGACTGAAGCTTTCTTT. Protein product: CSVGQGAMTEAFF.

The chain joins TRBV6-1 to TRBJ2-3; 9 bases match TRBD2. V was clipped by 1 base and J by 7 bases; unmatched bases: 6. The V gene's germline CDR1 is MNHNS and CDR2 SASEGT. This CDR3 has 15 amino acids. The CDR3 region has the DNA TGTGCCAGCAGTGAAGTCGGGACTAGCATATATACGCAGTATTTT. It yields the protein CASSEVGTSIYTQYF.

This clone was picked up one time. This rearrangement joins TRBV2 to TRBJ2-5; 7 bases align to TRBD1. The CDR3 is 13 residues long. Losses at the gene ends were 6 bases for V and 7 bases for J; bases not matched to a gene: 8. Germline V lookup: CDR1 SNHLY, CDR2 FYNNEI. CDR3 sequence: CASSRDREGTQYF. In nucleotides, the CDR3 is TGTGCCAGCAGCCGAGACAGGGAAGGGACCCAGTACTTC.

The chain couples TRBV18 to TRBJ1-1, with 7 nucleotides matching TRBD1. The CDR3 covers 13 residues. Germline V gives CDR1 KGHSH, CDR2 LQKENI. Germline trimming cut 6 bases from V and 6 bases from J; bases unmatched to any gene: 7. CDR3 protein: CASSLGQEAEAFF. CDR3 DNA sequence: TGTGCCAGCTCCCTTGGACAGGAGGCTGAAGCTTTCTTT.

CDR3 DNA sequence: TGTGCCAGCTCACCGTTGAGGGATGAACGTACTGAAGCTTTCTTT. Translating it yields CASSPLRDERTEAFF. The rearrangement links TRBV18 to TRBJ1-1, with no clear D. V lost 3 bases and J 5 bases, leaving 16 bases between the germline ends. Germline V gene sequence: CDR1 KGHSH, CDR2 LQKENI. This CDR3 spans 15 amino acids.

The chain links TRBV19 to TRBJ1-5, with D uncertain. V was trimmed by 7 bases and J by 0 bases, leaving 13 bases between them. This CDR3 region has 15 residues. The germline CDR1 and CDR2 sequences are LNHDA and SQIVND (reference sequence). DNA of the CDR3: TGTGCCAGTAAACGAGTCCGTTATAGCAATCAGCCCCAGCATTTT. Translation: CASKRVRYSNQPQHF.

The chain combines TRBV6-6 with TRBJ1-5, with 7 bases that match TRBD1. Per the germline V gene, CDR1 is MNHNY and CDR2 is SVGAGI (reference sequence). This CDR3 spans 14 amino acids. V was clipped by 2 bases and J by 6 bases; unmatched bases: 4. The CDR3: CASSYTDRAQPQHF. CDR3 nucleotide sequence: TGTGCCAGCAGTTACACCGACAGGGCTCAGCCCCAGCATTTT.

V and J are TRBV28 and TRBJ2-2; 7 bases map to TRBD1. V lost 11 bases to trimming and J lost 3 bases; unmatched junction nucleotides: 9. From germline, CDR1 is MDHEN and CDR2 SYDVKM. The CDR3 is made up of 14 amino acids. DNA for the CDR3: TGTGCCGCCTCAGGGACAGCATACACCGGGGAGCTGTTTTTT. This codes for CAASGTAYTGELFF.